This T cell receptor beta chain was sequenced in a study of graft-versus-host responses after intestinal transplantation. In the study overall: Anti-thymocyte globulin induction, then tacrolimus and steroids for two to four years, went to all recipients.

Comment on this clone: The antigen remains undetermined.

Trimming cost V 6 bases and J 5 bases; bases outside gene matches: 7. CDR1 MNHNS and CDR2 SASEGT come from the germline V gene. The CDR3 extends over 14 amino acids. Generated by immunoSEQ multiplex PCR, the TCRdb table keeps only in-frame clones and is missing some. The repertoire consists of about 88,000 clones, with roughly nine tenths occurring once and the leading ten covering 0.11%. The chain is built from TRBV6-1 and TRBJ2-5, with 9 bases aligning to TRBD1. Source: unstimulated CD4+ T cells sorted from spleen or lymph node cells, taken before intestinal transplant. The source of this sequence is a human donor who received an intestinal transplant. CDR3 sequence: CASRFTGGRETQYF. In nucleotides, the CDR3 is TGTGCCAGCAGGTTCACAGGGGGCAGGGAGACCCAGTACTTC.